The 20 T cell receptor beta chains below come from one sample, sequenced in a study of T cells in Graves' hyperthyroidism and ophthalmopathy. RNA transcripts were the template for amplifying TCR beta CDR3 regions. The HTBI primer set served for first-round RT-PCR of the TCR CDR3. One entry per CDR3 protein results from TCRdb running MiXCR on the multiplex PCR reads. This table holds around 500,000 distinct CDR3 sequences, about 16% found once. Sample: blood. These receptors were collected from a woman in her twenties or thirties with Graves' ophthalmopathy.

This clonotype showed up many times. J is TRBJ1-6 and V is TRBV12-3 or TRBV12-4, with D tentatively TRBD1 (6 bases). V lost 6 bases and J 9 bases, leaving 6 bases between the germline ends. This CDR3 contains 11 residues. CDR3 in DNA: TGTGCCAGCAGCAGGGGTTCACCCCTCCACTTT. As protein: CASSRGSPLHF.

The count of this clonotype is one. The chain recombines TRBV12-3 or TRBV12-4 with TRBJ1-2, with TRBD1 identical over 9 bases. The CDR3 is made up of 16 amino acids. Trimming cost V 2 bases and J 4 bases; bases outside gene matches: 8. The CDR3 sequence: CASSLTGGFGSYGYTF. The CDR3 DNA sequence: TGTGCCAGCAGTTTAACAGGGGGCTTTGGTAGCTATGGCTACACCTTC.

The CDR3 protein is CASSSPKIWTSGDLYNEQFF. The CDR3 DNA follows: TGTGCCAGCAGTTCACCCAAGATATGGACTAGCGGGGACCTCTACAATGAGCAGTTCTTC. The chain employs TRBV28 and TRBJ2-1, with 12 bases identical to TRBD2. Trimming removed 4 bases from V and 3 bases from J; junction bases left unmatched: 16. The CDR3 spans 20 residues. The germline gives CDR1 MDHEN, CDR2 SYDVKM.

This clonotype was detected ten times or more. The CDR3 loop is CSVVRQGKSEAFF. CDR3 in DNA: TGCAGCGTTGTAAGGCAGGGTAAGTCTGAAGCTTTCTTT. This rearrangement joins TRBV29-1 to TRBJ1-1, with D maybe TRBD1 (5 bases). Germline V gives CDR1 SQVTM, CDR2 ANQGSEA. With 4 bases removed from V and 6 bases from J, the gap between germline ends came to 15 bases. There are 13 residues in the CDR3.

The chain is built from TRBV20-1 and TRBJ2-7; D not resolved. Germline V gene sequence: CDR1 DFQATT, CDR2 SNEGSKA (reference sequence). V lost 1 base, J lost 2 bases, and 6 bases lay in between. The CDR3 has 12 residues. CDR3 residues: CSARGNPYEQYF. The CDR3 region has the DNA TGCAGTGCTAGAGGGAATCCCTACGAGCAGTACTTC.

The chain couples TRBV5-5 to TRBJ2-7; unclear D gene. Germline V CDR1 and CDR2: SGHKS, YYEKEE (reference sequence). Trimming cost V 3 bases and J 1 base, with 14 bases left between them. The CDR3 runs 15 residues. The CDR3 DNA follows: TGTGCCAGCAGCTCACCCAAGCCTATTTCCTACGAGCAGTACTTC. Amino acids: CASSSPKPISYEQYF.

CDR3 DNA: TGCGCCAGCAGCCGGAGCAGCGGATCCTACGAGCAGTACTTC. It specifies CASSRSSGSYEQYF. The rearrangement links TRBV4-1 to TRBJ2-7; maybe TRBD2 (5 bases). Germline loops: CDR1 MGHRA, CDR2 YSYEKL. CDR3 size: 14 residues. Trimming left V 4 bases short and J 1 base short, with 11 bases between.

Worth noting for this clonotype: A clone one base away is much larger, so this may be a read error. The rearrangement uses TRBV7-2 and TRBJ1-5; D unresolved. Looked up from germline, CDR1 is SGHTA and CDR2 is FQGNSA. The CDR3 covers 12 residues. The CDR3 DNA reads as TGTGCCAGCAGGTTAGACCGACAGCCCCAGCATTTT. Its translation is CASRLDRQPQHF.

Many counts were recorded for this clonotype. The J gene is TRBJ2-7, the V gene TRBV20-1; D not resolved. This CDR3 comprises 13 residues. The V end lost 3 bases, the J end lost 7 bases, and 16 bases lay between the germline ends. The V gene's germline CDR1 is DFQATT and CDR2 SNEGSKA (reference sequence). The CDR3 spells CSARPGKGWEQYF. CDR3 sequence (DNA): TGCAGTGCTAGGCCTGGGAAGGGCTGGGAGCAGTACTTC.

Ten or more counts support this clonotype. The CDR3 region is CASSSAGYGYTF. CDR3 in DNA: TGTGCCAGCAGTTCGGCTGGCTATGGCTACACCTTC. This chain connects TRBV12-3 or TRBV12-4 to TRBJ1-2; unclear D gene. Trimming cost V 4 bases and J 4 bases, with 7 bases left between them. The CDR3 runs to 12 residues.

V gene TRBV6-5 combines with J gene TRBJ2-7, with TRBD1 identical over 11 bases. This CDR3 is built from 16 residues. CDR1 and CDR2 (germline): MNHEY, SVGAGI. The J segment lost 0 bases and the V segment lost 2 bases, leaving 3 bases of the junction unmatched. The CDR3 here is CASSYRDRGSSYEQYF. CDR3 nucleotides: TGTGCCAGCAGTTACAGGGACAGGGGGAGCTCCTACGAGCAGTACTTC.

This clonotype was picked up many times. The chain couples TRBV7-2 to TRBJ1-2; possibly TRBD1 for D (6 bases). The CDR3 spans 13 residues. V lost 10 bases, J lost 4 bases, and 16 bases lay in between. From germline, CDR1 is SGHTA and CDR2 FQGNSA. The DNA for the CDR3 is TGTGCCATACAGAGCAGGGGAGGCTATGGCTACACCTTC. Translated: CAIQSRGGYGYTF.

The chain has TRBV29-1 and TRBJ2-5; D might be TRBD2 (6 bases). This CDR3 region has 13 residues. Trimming took 4 bases from V and 5 from J, leaving 14 bases between them. Germline V gene sequence: CDR1 SQVTM, CDR2 ANQGSEA. The CDR3 sequence: CSVVGGVGETQYF. The CDR3 DNA follows: TGCAGCGTTGTAGGAGGGGTTGGGGAGACCCAGTACTTC.

This clonotype was counted a few times. In DNA form, the CDR3 reads TGTGCCAGCAGCCCACAGATTAACTATGGCTACACCTTC. Translated: CASSPQINYGYTF. V is TRBV7-9 and J is TRBJ1-2, with D uncertain. The V gene lost 5 bases and the J gene lost 1 base, with 8 bases spanning the gap. Per the germline V gene, CDR1 is SEHNR and CDR2 is FQNEAQ (reference sequence). This CDR3 is built from 13 residues.

This clonotype was observed a handful of times. The CDR3 nucleotides read TGTGCCAGCAGCTTGAGGGGGGGTTTGAGCTCCTACGAGCAGTACTTC. Amino acids: CASSLRGGLSSYEQYF. This chain uses TRBV7-8 with TRBJ2-7; D perhaps matches TRBD2 (7 bases). The CDR3 consists of 16 residues. V gave up 3 bases and J gave up 0 bases, with 15 bases separating them. Germline V gives CDR1 SGHVS, CDR2 FQNEAQ.

The sample holds many counts of this clonotype. This sequence joins TRBV7-2 and TRBJ2-1, with no clear D. CDR3 length equals 14 residues. Germline CDR1 reads SGHTA; CDR2 reads FQGNSA. Trimming pared 1 base from V and 6 bases from J, leaving 10 bases between. CDR3 sequence (DNA): TGTGCCAGCAGCTTAGACAGATCCGCCAATGAGCAGTTCTTC. Its translation: CASSLDRSANEQFF.

This clonotype was seen repeatedly, ten times or more. This rearrangement joins TRBV30 to TRBJ1-1, with D perhaps matching TRBD1 (5 bases). The V end lost 4 bases, the J end lost 10 bases, and 13 bases lay between the germline ends. This CDR3 is 11 amino acids long. Germline V gene data show CDR1 as GTSNPN and CDR2 as SVGIG (reference sequence). The CDR3 is CAWMAWGGAFF. In DNA form, the CDR3 reads TGTGCCTGGATGGCCTGGGGGGGAGCTTTCTTT.

The chain carries TRBV27 and TRBJ2-3; 14 nucleotides align to TRBD2. This CDR3 comprises 20 residues. The germline CDR1 and CDR2 sequences are MNHEY and SMNVEV (reference sequence). V shed 9 bases and J 7 bases; nucleotides not matched to a gene: 24. The CDR3 sequence: CASAYILPGTSGRRAHTQYF. The CDR3 region has the DNA TGTGCCAGTGCATATATCCTCCCCGGGACTAGCGGGAGAAGGGCACATACGCAGTATTTT.

The V gene is TRBV6-1, the J gene TRBJ2-3; 7 positions match TRBD1. V dropped 6 bases and J dropped 1; count of bases not matched to a gene: 4. This CDR3 contains 14 residues. The germline CDR1 and CDR2 sequences are MNHNS and SASEGT. In nucleotides, the CDR3 is TGTGCCAGCAGAAGGGACAGAGGCACAGATACGCAGTATTTT. Translation: CASRRDRGTDTQYF.

The sample holds many counts of this clonotype. The chain's CDR3 is CSAKPRTEFGGYTF. In nucleotides, the CDR3 is TGCAGTGCCAAGCCCCGGACGGAATTCGGTGGCTACACCTTC. The chain recombines TRBV20-1 with TRBJ1-2; D gene uncertain. Trimming left V 6 bases short and J 7 bases short, with 21 bases between. The CDR3 runs to 14 residues. Per the germline V gene, CDR1 is DFQATT and CDR2 is SNEGSKA (reference sequence).